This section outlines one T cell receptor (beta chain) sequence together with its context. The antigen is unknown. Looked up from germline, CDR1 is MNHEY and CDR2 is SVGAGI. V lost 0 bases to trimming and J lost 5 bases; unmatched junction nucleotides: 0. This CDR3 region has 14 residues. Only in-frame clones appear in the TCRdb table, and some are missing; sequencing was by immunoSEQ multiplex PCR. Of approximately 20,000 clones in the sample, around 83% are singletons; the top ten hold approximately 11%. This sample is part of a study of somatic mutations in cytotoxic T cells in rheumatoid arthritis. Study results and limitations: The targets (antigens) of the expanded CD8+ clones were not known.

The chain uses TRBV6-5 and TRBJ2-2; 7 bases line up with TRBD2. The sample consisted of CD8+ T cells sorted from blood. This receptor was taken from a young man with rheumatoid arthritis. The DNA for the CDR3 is TGTGCCAGCAGTTACTCGGGGGGGACCGGGGAGCTGTTTTTT. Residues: CASSYSGGTGELFF.